These 15 T cell receptor beta chains were all obtained from the same sample, sequenced in a study of blood T cell repertoires in COVID-19. Sequencing used immunoSEQ multiplex PCR; TCRdb keeps in-frame clones, though not all of them. The table has 63,000 or so clones, about 81% seen once. Input material: peripheral blood. These TCRs come from a human donor in a cohort sampled during active COVID-19.

The chain joins TRBV28 to TRBJ2-1; D is ambiguous. Per germline, CDR1 MDHEN and CDR2 SYDVKM. The CDR3 runs to 16 residues. V lost 4 bases to trimming and J lost 0 bases, with 13 bases between them. The CDR3 nucleotides read TGTGCCAGCAGTTACTCGAGCCTGAGCTCCTACAATGAGCAGTTCTTC. Its translation: CASSYSSLSSYNEQFF.

The chain employs TRBV30 and TRBJ1-1, with D unclear. Germline CDR1 is GTSNPN and CDR2 is SVGIG (reference sequence). Trimming took off 8 bases at V and 11 bases at J, with 18 bases between the two ends. The CDR3 consists of 11 residues. The DNA of the CDR3 is TGTGCCGGGCAGGAGGGAAACAGTGCTTTCTTT. Protein sequence: CAGQEGNSAFF.

The gene calls are TRBV7-3 and TRBJ2-1; TRBD2 matches 14 bases. The CDR3 spans 15 residues. V lost 5 bases, J lost 9 bases, and 6 bases stayed unmatched. The germline gives CDR1 SGHTA, CDR2 FQGTGA. CDR3 coding DNA: TGTGCCAGCAGCGTGACTAGCGGGGGGGTAAGTGAGCAGTTCTTC. Its translation: CASSVTSGGVSEQFF.

This chain links TRBV10-1 with TRBJ1-1; D not resolved. The CDR3 is 12 residues long. In germline, CDR1 is WNHNN, CDR2 SYGVQD (reference sequence). Trimming took off 3 bases at V and 5 bases at J, with 7 bases between the two ends. The CDR3 DNA reads as TGCGCCAGCAGTGACGGGATAACTGAAGCTTTCTTT. Protein sequence: CASSDGITEAFF.

The chain's CDR3 is CASSLAMSGAYNEQFF. CDR3 coding DNA: TGTGCCAGCAGCTTAGCGATGAGCGGAGCTTACAATGAGCAGTTCTTC. This chain links TRBV7-2 with TRBJ2-1, with D possibly being TRBD2 (5 bases). The V gene lost 0 bases and the J gene lost 4 bases, with 13 bases spanning the gap. The CDR3 extends over 16 amino acids. Per the germline V gene, CDR1 is SGHTA and CDR2 is FQGNSA.

The chain has TRBV28 and TRBJ2-3, with a weak D call TRBD1 (5 bases). The length of the CDR3 is 18 residues. V lost 4 bases, J lost 0 bases, and 20 bases lay in between. Germline CDR1 reads MDHEN; CDR2 reads SYDVKM. The CDR3 spells CASSSRWVGAPSTDTQYF. The CDR3 DNA reads TGTGCCAGCAGTTCCAGATGGGTTGGGGCCCCAAGCACAGATACGCAGTATTTT.

This clone is a singleton in its sample. CDR3 coding DNA: TGCGCCAGCAGCTCAGAGACGACAGGGGGCGGCCACAATGAGCAGTTCTTC. Translating gives CASSSETTGGGHNEQFF. The chain combines TRBV5-1 with TRBJ2-1; TRBD1 aligns across 10 bases. CDR3 length: 17 residues. The ends lost 3 bases at V and 5 bases at J; junction bases unmatched: 11. Germline V gives CDR1 SGHRS, CDR2 YFSETQ.

The chain has TRBV3-1 (or the pseudogene TRBV3-2) and TRBJ1-1; D call uncertain. Germline-derived CDR1 and CDR2 are LGHDT and YNNKEL (reference sequence). The CDR3 totals 12 residues. V gave up 4 bases and J gave up 0 bases, with 3 bases separating them. Here the CDR3 DNA reads TGTGCCAGCAGCCTAATGAACACTGAAGCTTTCTTT. Translation: CASSLMNTEAFF.

The J gene is TRBJ2-3, the V gene TRBV5-4; 8 nucleotides agree with TRBD2. In germline, CDR1 is SGHNT, CDR2 YYREEE (reference sequence). With V trimmed by 0 bases and J by 8 bases, 5 bases remained unmatched. The CDR3 covers 14 residues. In nucleotides, the CDR3 is TGTGCCAGCAGCTTGGAATACGGGGGGGGTACGCAGTATTTT. Protein: CASSLEYGGGTQYF. The variable domain in full, with the rest retrieved from reference TRBV5-4 and TRBJ2-3, is ETGVTQSPTHLIKTRGQQVTLRCSSQSGHNTVSWYQQALGQGPQFIFQYYREEENGRGNFPPRFSGLQFPNYSSELNVNALELDDSALYLCASSLEYGGGTQYFGPGTRLTVL.

The rearrangement uses TRBV11-2 and TRBJ1-2, with 7 bases identical to TRBD1. V dropped 6 bases and J dropped 7; count of bases not matched to a gene: 8. CDR3 size: 13 residues. The germline gives CDR1 SGHAT, CDR2 FQNNGV. The CDR3 reads CASSPTGWSGYTF. For the CDR3, the DNA is TGTGCCAGCAGTCCGACAGGGTGGTCTGGCTACACCTTC. Full variable domain (outside the CDR3, taken from reference TRBV11-2 and TRBJ1-2): EAGVAQSPRYKIIEKRQSVAFWCNPISGHATLYWYQQILGQGPKLLIQFQNNGVVDDSQLPKDRFSAERLKGVDSTLKIQPAKLEDSAVYLCASSPTGWSGYTFGSGTRLTVV.

CDR3 nucleotides: TGTGCCAGCAGCCTAACCCTATCGACAGGGGGCCAAAAACTGTTTTTT. Translated, it gives CASSLTLSTGGQKLFF. V gene TRBV14 combines with J gene TRBJ1-4, with 10 bases that match TRBD1. This CDR3 is 16 amino acids long. Per germline, CDR1 SGHDN and CDR2 FVKESK. J was trimmed by 9 bases and V by 4 bases; bases with no gene match: 11.

This chain connects TRBV28 to TRBJ1-1; a weak D match, TRBD1 (5 bases). The ends were cut back, 8 bases at V and 4 bases at J, with 23 bases in the middle. Per germline, CDR1 MDHEN and CDR2 SYDVKM. The length of the CDR3 is 16 residues. The CDR3 spells CASHSNPGYLATEAFF. The CDR3 bases are TGTGCCAGCCACAGCAATCCAGGGTATCTGGCCACTGAAGCTTTCTTT.

The chain couples TRBV28 to TRBJ2-1; 7 nucleotides line up with TRBD1. Germline trimming cut 3 bases from V and 1 base from J; bases unmatched to any gene: 6. The CDR3 extends over 16 amino acids. CDR1 and CDR2 (germline): MDHEN, SYDVKM. The CDR3 nucleotides are TGTGCCAGCAGTTTCTCCACAGGGGATTCCTACAATGAGCAGTTCTTC. This gives the protein CASSFSTGDSYNEQFF.

The chain joins TRBV5-1 to TRBJ2-7; 8 bases line up with TRBD1. V shed 0 bases and J 0 bases; nucleotides not matched to a gene: 5. The CDR3 covers 16 residues. Germline assignment: CDR1 SGHRS and CDR2 YFSETQ. CDR3 DNA sequence: TGCGCCAGCAGCTTGGCCGTGGGACAGGTCTCCTACGAGCAGTACTTC. Its translation: CASSLAVGQVSYEQYF.

This clone appeared a few times. This rearrangement joins TRBV4-1 to TRBJ2-7; D gene uncertain. Looked up from germline, CDR1 is MGHRA and CDR2 is YSYEKL. V dropped 3 bases and J dropped 2 bases, with 14 bases sitting between them. The CDR3 consists of 15 residues. CDR3 DNA: TGCGCCAGCAGCCATCCCCCGGCAGGCACCTACGAGCAGTACTTC. Translated, it gives CASSHPPAGTYEQYF.